This T cell receptor (beta chain) stems from a study of T-cell reconstitution after alpha-beta-depleted transplantation in children. General study findings and limits: Reportedly, alpha-beta T cells present about two months post-transplant originated from several hundred expanded clones of graft origin.

Unique molecular identifiers were incorporated when the TCRbeta library was constructed. TCRdb itself ran the PCR reads through MiXCR, one entry per CDR3 protein. The repertoire holds fewer than 700,000 distinct CDR3 sequences, 10% to 15% seen once, with about 2.2% in the top ten. This clonotype was seen a few times. What it binds is unknown. The clonotype was recovered from a male patient between 10 and 17 years old who had a stem cell transplant for acute myeloid leukemia, so the T cells may come from the graft donor. The source material was PBMCs, mostly from graft donor cells, sampled 360 days after TCRalphabeta/CD19-depleted stem cell transplant.

The CDR3, as DNA: TGTGCCAGCAGTTTGTCCAGCGATGAGCAGTTCTTC. Encoded protein: CASSLSSDEQFF. The chain uses TRBV12-3 or TRBV12-4 and TRBJ2-1; D remains unclear. The CDR3 is 12 amino acids. Trimming left V 3 bases short and J 8 bases short, with 8 bases between.